The rows below give T cell receptor beta chains drawn from one sample of a study of cytomegalovirus exposure and HLA in healthy donors. Here immunoSEQ multiplex PCR was the method, and the copy in TCRdb shows in-frame clones only, minus some. The table includes 180,000 or so clones, around four fifths detected once. Sequencing was performed on PBMCs. Receptors originate from a man between 18 and 35 years old in good health and CMV-seronegative. Both conserved end residues are part of each CDR3. A D gene is named only where the DNA matches it firmly. Clone size is stated in some rows and not others, as once, few, many or a class when expanded.

length	size	J	V	D	DNA	CDR3
14	-	TRBJ2-5	TRBV6-5	-	TGTGCCAGCAGGCCCCTCGGACAGCGAGAGACCCAGTACTTC	CASRPLGQRETQYF
13	-	TRBJ1-4	TRBV29-1	-	TGCAGCGTTGAAGAAGCGGTCCGCGGAAAACTGTTTTTT	CSVEEAVRGKLFF
18	-	TRBJ1-2	TRBV30	-	TGTGCCTGGAGTTCTCATCCCGCCGGGACAAAATTGGCTTATGGCTACACCTTC	CAWSSHPAGTKLAYGYTF
17	few	TRBJ1-4	TRBV4-3	TRBD1	TGCGCCAGCAGCCAAGCTGTACCGGGACAGACAAATGAAAAACTGTTTTTT	CASSQAVPGQTNEKLFF
15	-	TRBJ2-7	TRBV2	TRBD2	TGTGCCAGGGGGAGGACTAGCGGGAGAGTTTACGAGCAGTACTTC	CARGRTSGRVYEQYF
13	few	TRBJ1-2	TRBV30	TRBD1	TGTGCCTGGACAGTGGGGACAGGGATGGGCTACACCTTC	CAWTVGTGMGYTF
13	once	TRBJ2-5	TRBV2	-	TGTGCCAGCAGGGGAGTGAGTGGAGAGACCCAGTACTTC	CASRGVSGETQYF
14	-	TRBJ1-2	TRBV7-2	-	TGTGCCAGCAGCTTAGAGCTAGCCAGCTATGGCTACACCTTC	CASSLELASYGYTF
14	-	TRBJ2-1	TRBV30	-	TGTGCCTGGAGGAGAGGGGGCTCCTACAATGAGCAGTTCTTC	CAWRRGGSYNEQFF
17	-	TRBJ2-4	TRBV9	TRBD1	TGTGCCAGCAGCGCCCATATAGAGGGGACAGGGGAAAACATTCAGTACTTC	CASSAHIEGTGENIQYF
16	few	TRBJ1-4	TRBV11-2	-	TGTGCCAGCAGCTTAGATCGGGGGGCGCCAATGGGAAAACTGTTTTTT	CASSLDRGAPMGKLFF
12	-	TRBJ1-1	TRBV6-5	-	TGTGCCAGCAGTAAAAATCAGGTTGAAGCTTTCTTT	CASSKNQVEAFF
12	few	TRBJ2-1	TRBV6-5	TRBD2	TGTGCCAGCAGTTACTCCAGGCGGGAGGGGTTCTTC	CASSYSRREGFF
13	-	TRBJ2-7	TRBV11-2	TRBD1	TGTGCCAGCAGCCGCCCAGGGGGCGGAGAGCAGTACTTC	CASSRPGGGEQYF
15	-	TRBJ1-3	TRBV6-6	-	TGTGCCAGCAGTCACTTCGGGACACCCGGAAACACCATATATTTT	CASSHFGTPGNTIYF
15	-	TRBJ2-3	TRBV5-4	-	TGTGCCAGCAGCTCCGACAGTCTCAGAGTAGATACGCAGTATTTT	CASSSDSLRVDTQYF
17	-	TRBJ2-1	TRBV4-2	TRBD2	TGTGCCAGCAGCGACGGACTAGCGGGAGGGTCCTACAATGAGCAGTTCTTC	CASSDGLAGGSYNEQFF
15	-	TRBJ2-1	TRBV9	-	TGTGCCAGCAGCGTAGATTGGGGCGGCGAAAATGAGCAGTTCTTC	CASSVDWGGENEQFF
14	-	TRBJ1-4	TRBV30	-	TGTGCCTGGGGACGGGGAACAACTAATGAAAAACTGTTTTTT	CAWGRGTTNEKLFF
16	-	TRBJ2-2	TRBV7-3	TRBD1	TGTGCCAGCAGCTTACGGACAGGCTCCAACACCGGGGAGTTGTTTTTT	CASSLRTGSNTGELFF
12	-	TRBJ2-3	TRBV7-2	-	TGTGCCAGCAGCTCGTACGGAGATACGCAGTATTTT	CASSSYGDTQYF
17	few	TRBJ2-3	TRBV7-8	TRBD2	TGTGCCAGCAGTAGCGGGAAGTCCCCCACAATCGCAGATACGCAGTATTTT	CASSSGKSPTIADTQYF
12	-	TRBJ1-2	TRBV18	TRBD1	TGTGCCAGCTCCCAAGGGACAGATGGCTACACCTTC	CASSQGTDGYTF
13	-	TRBJ2-7	TRBV5-1	TRBD1	TGCGCCAGCAGGACAGGGACCTCCTACGAGCAGTACTTC	CASRTGTSYEQYF
13	-	TRBJ2-5	TRBV2	-	TGTGCCAGCAACCGACAGGACCAAGAGACCCAGTACTTC	CASNRQDQETQYF
12	-	TRBJ2-7	TRBV30	-	TGTGCCTGGAGTTTATCTCCCTACGAGCAGTACTTC	CAWSLSPYEQYF
17	-	TRBJ2-1	TRBV7-2	-	TGTGCCAGCAGCTTAAGGCCCCTCCCCCTAGGAAACAATGAGCAGTTCTTC	CASSLRPLPLGNNEQFF
17	-	TRBJ2-7	TRBV4-3	TRBD2	TGCGCCAGCAGCCAACGGCTAGCGGGAGTTCTAACCTACGAGCAGTACTTC	CASSQRLAGVLTYEQYF
16	-	TRBJ1-1	TRBV19	-	TGTGCCAGTAGACCCAGGGCAGAGAACTTGAACACTGAAGCTTTCTTT	CASRPRAENLNTEAFF
15	few	TRBJ1-2	TRBV18	-	TGTGCCAGCTCACCACCTAACAGGGAGTCGGGTGGCTACACCTTC	CASSPPNRESGGYTF
13	-	TRBJ1-2	TRBV6-5	TRBD1	TGTGCCAGCAGCAGGACAGGGTATAATGGCTACACCTTC	CASSRTGYNGYTF
15	-	TRBJ1-5	TRBV5-1	-	TGCGCCAGCAGCTTGGCTCTTGGGGGGAATCAGCCCCAGCATTTT	CASSLALGGNQPQHF
13	-	TRBJ2-7	TRBV12-5	-	TGTGCTAGTGGAATCGGGGGTTCCTACGAGCAGTACTTC	CASGIGGSYEQYF
16	-	TRBJ2-7	TRBV7-2	TRBD1	TGTGCCAGCAGCGTAAGCGCCGGGACAGGTTCCTACGAGCAGTACTTC	CASSVSAGTGSYEQYF
13	-	TRBJ2-5	TRBV30	-	TGTGCCTGGAGTGTTCCAGGACAAGAGACCCAGTACTTC	CAWSVPGQETQYF
12	-	TRBJ1-1	TRBV7-9	-	TGTGCCAGCAGCTTACGGGACATAGAAGCTTTCTTT	CASSLRDIEAFF
11	once	TRBJ1-1	TRBV7-9	-	TGTGCCAGCAGCGCCGACAGGGAAGCTTTCTTT	CASSADREAFF
11	-	TRBJ2-1	TRBV7-9	TRBD2	TGTGCCAGCAGCTCATTAGCGGGGCAGTTCTTC	CASSSLAGQFF
17	-	TRBJ1-5	TRBV27	-	TGTGCCAGCAGAGCGCGACGAAATTCAACCCCCAATCAGCCCCAGCATTTT	CASRARRNSTPNQPQHF
15	-	TRBJ1-2	TRBV7-9	TRBD1	TGTGCCAGCAGCGAACAGGGACAGTTAGCCTATGGCTACACCTTC	CASSEQGQLAYGYTF
14	few	TRBJ1-2	TRBV5-6	TRBD1	TGTGCCAGTGAAACGACAGGGCGCAACTATGGCTACACCTTC	CASETTGRNYGYTF
15	-	TRBJ1-3	TRBV4-3	-	TGCGCCAGCAGCTATACAACAAGCTCTGGAAACACCATATATTTT	CASSYTTSSGNTIYF
16	-	TRBJ2-1	TRBV25-1	TRBD2	TGTGCCAGCAGTCCTTCGGCGGGAGGCCCGTTTAATGAGCAGTTCTTC	CASSPSAGGPFNEQFF
15	-	TRBJ1-6	TRBV25-1	TRBD1	TGTGCCAGCAGTGCCAGGACAGGGGGCTCATCACCCCTCCACTTT	CASSARTGGSSPLHF
15	-	TRBJ1-6	TRBV6-1	TRBD1	TGTGCCAGCAGGACCAGAGACAGGGTCGGTTCACCCCTCCACTTT	CASRTRDRVGSPLHF
16	once	TRBJ1-6	TRBV7-8	-	TGTGCCAGCAGCTTAGACCAACGCGGCAGTAATTCACCCCTCCACTTT	CASSLDQRGSNSPLHF
15	-	TRBJ2-5	TRBV4-1	TRBD1	TGCGCCAGCAGCCGGGGGACAGGGCCTCAAGAGACCCAGTACTTC	CASSRGTGPQETQYF
13	-	TRBJ2-1	TRBV2	-	TGTGCCAGCAGCACAGGCCGAAACAATGAGCAGTTCTTC	CASSTGRNNEQFF
16	-	TRBJ2-2	TRBV6-6	TRBD2	TGTGCCAGCAGCGAGGGACTAGCGGGGAACACCGGGGAGCTGTTTTTT	CASSEGLAGNTGELFF
16	few	TRBJ1-3	TRBV18	-	TGTGCCAGCTCATTGACAGAATCTTGGTCTGGAAACACCATATATTTT	CASSLTESWSGNTIYF
14	-	TRBJ2-7	TRBV5-4	TRBD2	TGTGCCAGCAGCTTGGACATGGGGGGGTACGAGCAGTACTTC	CASSLDMGGYEQYF
13	-	TRBJ2-1	TRBV5-4	TRBD2	TGTGCCAGCACCCCTGGGACTAGCAATGAGCAGTTCTTC	CASTPGTSNEQFF
16	-	TRBJ2-7	TRBV18	TRBD1	TGTGCCAGCTCACCACAGGGACAGGGACCCTCCTACGAGCAGTACTTC	CASSPQGQGPSYEQYF
13	few	TRBJ2-5	TRBV7-9	-	TGTGCCAGCAGCAAACTAGTGCCAGAGACCCAGTACTTC	CASSKLVPETQYF
12	-	TRBJ2-7	TRBV25-1	-	TGTGCCAGTTCCCCGACAAACTACGAGCAGTACTTC	CASSPTNYEQYF